Following are 32 T cell receptor beta chains from one sample sequenced in a study of blood T cell repertoires in COVID-19. Here immunoSEQ multiplex PCR was the method, and the copy in TCRdb shows in-frame clones only, minus some. Of approximately 290,000 clones listed, about 89% are singletons. Specimen: peripheral blood. All receptors come from a woman aged 25-40 years with COVID-19, enrolled during active disease.

The gene calls are TRBV30 and TRBJ2-3, with D unclear. CDR1 is GTSNPN and CDR2 is SVGIG in the germline V gene (reference sequence). V was trimmed by 2 bases and J by 1 base, leaving 13 bases between them. The CDR3 sequence is 15 residues long. The CDR3 DNA follows: TGTGCCTGGAGTCGGCTCGGGTCCGGCACAGATACGCAGTATTTT. This codes for CAWSRLGSGTDTQYF.

The rearrangement links TRBV5-8 to TRBJ2-1; TRBD1 matches at 7 bases. The germline V gene has CDR1 SGHTS and CDR2 YDEGEE. This CDR3 contains 12 residues. V was pared by 5 bases and J by 7 bases, with 3 bases of the junction left unmatched. The CDR3 loop is CASSPQGNEQFF. As DNA, the CDR3 is TGTGCCAGCAGTCCACAGGGGAATGAGCAGTTCTTC.

This rearrangement joins TRBV6-5 to TRBJ2-1; tentatively, D is TRBD1 (6 bases). The germline V gene has CDR1 MNHEY and CDR2 SVGAGI. V was trimmed by 1 base and J by 3 bases, leaving 10 bases between them. The CDR3 extends over 15 amino acids. The CDR3 DNA reads TGTGCCAGCAGTTACTTCCGGGACAACTACAATGAGCAGTTCTTC. Its protein is CASSYFRDNYNEQFF.

The chain recombines TRBV27 with TRBJ1-5; no definite D call. Trimming removed 2 bases at V and 2 bases at J, with 7 bases between. Germline CDR1 and CDR2: MNHEY and SMNVEV (reference sequence). This CDR3 is built from 14 residues. Written as DNA, the CDR3 is TGTGCCAGCAGTTTAAATGGAGGCAATCAGCCCCAGCATTTT. Amino acid sequence: CASSLNGGNQPQHF.

The chain employs TRBV10-3 and TRBJ1-4; tentative D call: TRBD1 (6 bases). V gave up 0 bases and J gave up 8 bases, with 19 bases separating them. Looked up from germline, CDR1 is ENHRY and CDR2 is SYGVKD. This CDR3 has 17 residues. The CDR3, as DNA: TGTGCCATCAGTGAGTCGACTCTGAGGGGGAGAAGGGAAAAACTGTTTTTT. The encoded protein is CAISESTLRGRREKLFF.

The chain recombines TRBV6-5 with TRBJ2-2, with a possible D match to TRBD1 (6 bases). This CDR3 region has 14 residues. Germline lookup yields CDR1 MNHEY and CDR2 SVGAGI. The germline V and J ends were trimmed by 5 bases and 7 bases, with 14 bases remaining between them. This CDR3 is CASSRTDPFGELFF. The CDR3, as DNA: TGTGCCAGCAGTAGGACAGATCCCTTCGGGGAGCTGTTTTTT.

The genes are TRBV27 and TRBJ2-1; 8 nucleotides align to TRBD2. This CDR3 comprises 15 residues. V was pared by 2 bases and J by 4 bases, with 4 bases of the junction left unmatched. Looked up from germline, CDR1 is MNHEY and CDR2 is SMNVEV (reference sequence). CDR3 amino acids: CASSLAGGMYNEQFF. In DNA form, the CDR3 reads TGTGCCAGCAGTTTAGCGGGAGGAATGTACAATGAGCAGTTCTTC.

The chain combines TRBV5-1 with TRBJ1-2; 7 bases align to TRBD1. CDR1 and CDR2 from the germline V gene are SGHRS and YFSETQ. V lost 4 bases and J lost 6; bases outside the gene matches: 9. The CDR3 loop spans 14 amino acids. The CDR3: CASSGGQVSDGYTF. Written as DNA, the CDR3 is TGCGCCAGCAGCGGAGGACAGGTTTCTGATGGCTACACCTTC. Combining the CDR3 with reference TRBV5-1 and TRBJ1-2 gives the whole variable domain KAGVTQTPRYLIKTRGQQVTLSCSPISGHRSVSWYQQTPGQGLQFLFEYFSETQRNKGNFPGRFSGRQFSNSRSEMNVSTLELGDSALYLCASSGGQVSDGYTFGSGTRLTVV.

The chain employs TRBV27 and TRBJ2-1; D is possibly TRBD2 (6 bases). The CDR3 totals 15 residues. V lost 5 bases and J 0 bases, leaving 11 bases between the germline ends. CDR1 is MNHEY, CDR2 SMNVEV, per germline (reference sequence). DNA for the CDR3: TGTGCCAGCAGTGCTCTAGCGACCTCCTACAATGAGCAGTTCTTC. Encoded protein: CASSALATSYNEQFF.

The chain's CDR3 is CAWSFGRDRAISGANVLTF. The CDR3 nucleotides are TGTGCCTGGAGTTTCGGCCGGGACAGGGCAATATCTGGGGCCAACGTCCTGACTTTC. The chain couples TRBV30 to TRBJ2-6; 9 positions agree with TRBD1. With V trimmed by 2 bases and J by 1 base, 12 bases remained unmatched. This CDR3 has 19 residues. The germline gives CDR1 GTSNPN, CDR2 SVGIG (reference sequence).

The chain combines TRBV28 with TRBJ1-1, with TRBD1 as a possible D gene (6 bases). This CDR3 spans 14 amino acids. From germline, CDR1 is MDHEN and CDR2 SYDVKM. Trimming removed 8 bases at V and 4 bases at J, with 17 bases between. The CDR3 loop is CASLTGQHSTEAFF. The DNA for the CDR3 is TGTGCCAGCCTTACTGGACAGCATTCCACTGAAGCTTTCTTT.

The chain combines TRBV6-6 with TRBJ2-1; perhaps TRBD1 as D (5 bases). Germline lookup yields CDR1 MNHNY and CDR2 SVGAGI (reference sequence). With 6 bases removed from V and 1 base from J, the gap between germline ends came to 13 bases. The CDR3 has 15 residues. CDR3 sequence reads: CASSSQGRSYNEQFF. CDR3 nucleotide sequence: TGTGCCAGCAGCTCCCAGGGAAGGTCCTACAATGAGCAGTTCTTC.

This rearrangement joins TRBV30 to TRBJ1-1; no clear D gene. The CDR3 extends over 13 amino acids. Trimming cost V 3 bases and J 4 bases, with 12 bases left between them. CDR1 is GTSNPN and CDR2 is SVGIG in the germline V gene (reference sequence). In nucleotides, the CDR3 is TGTGCCTGGAGCGGCCAGGTGGGCACTGAAGCTTTCTTT. It codes for CAWSGQVGTEAFF.

V is TRBV28 and J is TRBJ1-1; unclear D gene. CDR1 is MDHEN, CDR2 SYDVKM, per germline. This CDR3 is built from 15 residues. Trimming pared 2 bases from V and 4 bases from J, leaving 14 bases between. This chain's CDR3 is CASSLGRSMGTEAFF. CDR3 DNA sequence: TGTGCCAGCAGTTTAGGGCGTTCCATGGGCACTGAAGCTTTCTTT.

The chain recombines TRBV24-1 with TRBJ2-5; 7 bases agree with TRBD1. In germline, CDR1 is KGHDR, CDR2 SFDVKD. The V and J ends lost 4 bases and 1 base, in that order; junction bases with no gene match: 5. CDR3 length: 15 residues. CDR3 coding DNA: TGTGCCACCAGTGACCCGACAGGGATCCAAGAGACCCAGTACTTC. Translation: CATSDPTGIQETQYF.

This clone was seen a few times. The J gene is TRBJ1-1, the V gene TRBV5-6; 8 positions match TRBD1. Germline CDR1 is SGHDT and CDR2 is YYEEEE. This CDR3 is 14 amino acids long. J was trimmed by 5 bases and V by 6 bases; bases with no gene match: 9. This CDR3 is CASTRGRPATEAFF. The CDR3 bases are TGTGCCAGCACCAGGGGGCGCCCGGCAACTGAAGCTTTCTTT.

In this sample, this clone turned up once. This rearrangement joins TRBV18 to TRBJ2-1, with 11 bases that match TRBD1. V gave up 3 bases and J gave up 4 bases; unmatched junction bases: 2. Per the germline V gene, CDR1 is KGHSH and CDR2 is LQKENI. This CDR3 is 15 amino acids long. CDR3 DNA: TGTGCCAGCTCACCCGGGACAGGGGGATACAATGAGCAGTTCTTC. It is translated as CASSPGTGGYNEQFF.

This sequence joins TRBV10-2 and TRBJ2-7; D ambiguous. Germline loops: CDR1 WSHSY, CDR2 SAAADI. The CDR3 has 15 residues. V lost 6 bases to trimming and J lost 4 bases, with 19 bases between them. CDR3 nucleotides: TGCGCCAGCAGCGACGTCCTAGAAAAACCTTACGAGCAGTACTTC. This codes for CASSDVLEKPYEQYF.

The V call is TRBV9, the J call TRBJ1-5, with D tentatively TRBD1 (6 bases). Germline V gene sequence: CDR1 SGDLS, CDR2 YYNGEE. The CDR3 is 14 amino acids. V was shortened by 0 bases and J by 5 bases, with 9 bases between the two germline ends. The CDR3 reads CASSVVGGDQPQHF. Written as DNA, the CDR3 is TGTGCCAGCAGCGTAGTAGGGGGAGATCAGCCCCAGCATTTT.

The gene calls are TRBV13 and TRBJ1-2; perhaps TRBD1 as D (6 bases). Trimming removed 5 bases at V and 4 bases at J, with 17 bases between. CDR1 is PRHDT and CDR2 is FYEKMQ in the germline V gene (reference sequence). CDR3 length equals 15 residues. CDR3 residues: CASSPGDSRLYGYTF. The CDR3 region has the DNA TGTGCCAGCAGCCCAGGGGATTCACGCCTCTATGGCTACACCTTC.

The gene calls are TRBV5-4 and TRBJ2-1; maybe TRBD1 (5 bases). Germline loops: CDR1 SGHNT, CDR2 YYREEE (reference sequence). The CDR3 runs to 14 residues. V dropped 7 bases and J dropped 7 bases, with 18 bases sitting between them. The CDR3 sequence is CASFASYSGNEQFF. The CDR3 coding sequence is TGTGCCAGCTTTGCCTCCTATTCAGGGAATGAGCAGTTCTTC.

This clone was seen only once. This sequence joins TRBV3-1 (or the pseudogene TRBV3-2) and TRBJ1-4, with TRBD1 as a possible D gene (6 bases). The CDR3 has 15 amino acids. V lost 3 bases and J lost 8, with 16 bases in between. The germline CDR1 and CDR2 sequences are LGHDT and YNNKEL (reference sequence). CDR3 region: CASSHPNRESEKLFF. The CDR3 DNA follows: TGTGCCAGCAGCCATCCTAACAGGGAGAGCGAAAAACTGTTTTTT.

This rearrangement joins TRBV30 to TRBJ1-6, with 9 bases lining up with TRBD1. The germline V gene has CDR1 GTSNPN and CDR2 SVGIG (reference sequence). The junction had 9 bases not matched to a gene; V was cut back by 3 bases and J by 6 bases. The CDR3 totals 16 residues. CDR3 bases: TGTGCCTGGAGGATGACAGGGGGACCCGTTAATTCACCCCTCCACTTT. Its translation: CAWRMTGGPVNSPLHF. The whole variable domain, remainder taken from reference TRBV30 and TRBJ1-6, is SQTIHQWPATLVQPVGSPLSLECTVEGTSNPNLYWYRQAAGRGLQLLFYSVGIGQISSEVPQNLSASRPQDRQFILSSKKLLLSDSGFYLCAWRMTGGPVNSPLHFGNGTRLTVT.

The chain combines TRBV2 with TRBJ1-5; possible D gene TRBD1, 5 bases. The CDR3 is 13 residues long. V lost 7 bases and J lost 4, with 11 bases in between. The germline gives CDR1 SNHLY, CDR2 FYNNEI. Here the CDR3 reads CASTSGMNQPQHF. CDR3 sequence (DNA): TGTGCCAGCACCTCAGGGATGAATCAGCCCCAGCATTTT.

A single count supports this clone. This chain connects TRBV6-5 to TRBJ1-2; 7 bases line up with TRBD1. The germline V gene has CDR1 MNHEY and CDR2 SVGAGI. This CDR3 is 13 amino acids long. J lost 2 bases, V lost 7 bases, and 4 bases had no gene match. CDR3 bases: TGTGCCAGCAAAGCAGGGGGAAACTATGGCTACACCTTC. Encoded protein: CASKAGGNYGYTF.

This clone was seen a single time. The V and J genes are TRBV29-1 and TRBJ1-5; D is uncertain. Trimming removed 0 bases from V and 1 base from J, with 10 bases in between. The CDR3 extends over 15 amino acids. Germline V gene data show CDR1 as SQVTM and CDR2 as ANQGSEA. CDR3 sequence reads: CSVEDRQASNQPQHF. Here the CDR3 DNA reads TGCAGCGTTGAAGATCGCCAGGCGAGCAATCAGCCCCAGCATTTT.

DNA for the CDR3: TGTGCCTGGATCCCACAGGGAACAGGGATAAAGGAAGCTTTCTTT. It codes for CAWIPQGTGIKEAFF. V and J are TRBV30 and TRBJ1-1; possible D gene TRBD1, 6 bases. The CDR3 totals 15 residues. V lost 4 bases and J 8 bases, leaving 23 bases between the germline ends. Germline V gene sequence: CDR1 GTSNPN, CDR2 SVGIG (reference sequence).

The chain has TRBV11-2 and TRBJ1-1; the match to TRBD1 covers 8 bases. The germline gives CDR1 SGHAT, CDR2 FQNNGV. CDR3 length: 16 residues. The junction had 7 bases not matched to a gene; V was cut back by 0 bases and J by 4 bases. In DNA form, the CDR3 reads TGTGCCAGCAGCTTAGACCTTGGACAGGGCCCCACTGAAGCTTTCTTT. This sequence encodes CASSLDLGQGPTEAFF.

The chain uses TRBV29-1 and TRBJ1-1; tentative D call: TRBD1 (6 bases). This CDR3 has 14 residues. V was trimmed by 8 bases and J by 2 bases, leaving 18 bases between them. Germline lookup yields CDR1 SQVTM and CDR2 ANQGSEA. DNA of the CDR3: TGCAGCTCGACAGGCGACTTCGGAAACACTGAAGCTTTCTTT. It encodes CSSTGDFGNTEAFF.

Turning to this clone: Distinct nucleotide sequences in the sample also encode this CDR3. The chain carries TRBV9 and TRBJ1-3; a possible D gene is TRBD1 (6 bases). With 2 bases removed from V and 0 bases from J, the gap between germline ends came to 6 bases. The CDR3 is made up of 14 amino acids. Germline CDR1 reads SGDLS; CDR2 reads YYNGEE. The CDR3 region is CASSVDSSGNTIYF. CDR3 DNA sequence: TGTGCCAGCAGCGTGGACAGCTCTGGAAACACCATATATTTT. The entire variable domain, with the rest obtained from reference TRBV9 and TRBJ1-3, is as follows: DSGVTQTPKHLITATGQRVTLRCSPRSGDLSVYWYQQSLDQGLQFLIQYYNGEERAKGNILERFSAQQFPDLHSELNLSSLELGDSALYFCASSVDSSGNTIYFGEGSWLTVV.

The V and J genes are TRBV7-9 and TRBJ1-2; tentatively, D is TRBD1 (5 bases). Germline loops: CDR1 SEHNR, CDR2 FQNEAQ (reference sequence). This CDR3 is 15 amino acids long. V shed 5 bases and J shed 3 bases, with 16 bases lying between them. The CDR3 DNA follows: TGTGCCAGCAGCAGCCTAGGGGCGACGGACTATGGCTACACCTTC. It specifies CASSSLGATDYGYTF.

The J gene is TRBJ2-3, the V gene TRBV5-1; D is unresolved. Trimming left V 0 bases short and J 0 bases short, with 11 bases between. The CDR3 loop spans 16 amino acids. CDR1 and CDR2 from the germline V gene are SGHRS and YFSETQ. CDR3 nucleotide sequence: TGCGCCAGCAGCTTGGGTCGTTTGACTAGCACAGATACGCAGTATTTT. Protein sequence: CASSLGRLTSTDTQYF.